The 8 T cell receptor beta chains presented below share a single source sample, sequenced in a study of technical replicates of blood from a handful of donors (dated by TCRdb to 2016 to 2017). Library prep was done by the immunoSEQ multiplex PCR assay. TCRdb took over this immuneACCESS table, retaining in-frame rearrangements with V and J assigned. Such tables are incomplete; in checked studies, under half of the missing clones stem from an unresolved V gene, and the remainder is unexplained. This sample is represented by some 77,000 clones; 80% to 90% of them were singletons. Under 5.5% of the sample belongs to the ten largest clones. The sequenced sample was PBMCs. The source of these receptors is a human donor in good health. Some clones in this sample may be carry-over from other donors' samples.

The chain employs TRBV9 and TRBJ2-2; D perhaps matches TRBD1 (5 bases). This CDR3 contains 16 residues. Germline loops: CDR1 SGDLS, CDR2 YYNGEE. V lost 1 base and J lost 8, with 18 bases in between. In DNA form, the CDR3 reads TGTGCCAGCAGCGTAAAAGGGGTCGAACTGAGGGGGGAGCTGTTTTTT. Protein sequence: CASSVKGVELRGELFF.

The rearrangement links TRBV5-1 to TRBJ2-6; D is possibly TRBD1 (5 bases). Germline values: CDR1 SGHRS, CDR2 YFSETQ. The CDR3 contains 16 residues. V shed 4 bases and J shed 2 bases, with 13 bases lying between them. CDR3 region: CASSAIQGPGANVLTF. The CDR3 DNA follows: TGCGCCAGCAGCGCGATCCAGGGCCCTGGGGCCAACGTCCTGACTTTC.

The CDR3 sequence is CASSLGQDSGNTIYF. CDR3 nucleotides: TGCGCCAGCAGCTTGGGGCAGGACTCTGGAAACACCATATATTTT. The chain uses TRBV5-1 and TRBJ1-3; no firm D call. This CDR3 has 15 amino acids. Trimming cost V 0 bases and J 0 bases, with 7 bases left between them. From germline, CDR1 is SGHRS and CDR2 YFSETQ.

The chain links TRBV11-2 to TRBJ1-1; D is ambiguous. Germline V gene sequence: CDR1 SGHAT, CDR2 FQNNGV. This CDR3 contains 13 residues. Trimming removed 5 bases at V and 4 bases at J, with 11 bases between. Here the CDR3 DNA reads TGTGCCAGCAGCCCTTTCTCGGGCACTGAAGCTTTCTTT. Amino acids: CASSPFSGTEAFF. Supplemented by reference TRBV11-2 and TRBJ1-1, the full variable domain reads EAGVAQSPRYKIIEKRQSVAFWCNPISGHATLYWYQQILGQGPKLLIQFQNNGVVDDSQLPKDRFSAERLKGVDSTLKIQPAKLEDSAVYLCASSPFSGTEAFFGQGTRLTVV.

The chain couples TRBV9 to TRBJ2-5, with 9 positions matching TRBD2. The CDR3 consists of 14 residues. The germline gives CDR1 SGDLS, CDR2 YYNGEE. J was trimmed by 2 bases and V by 3 bases; bases with no gene match: 2. The CDR3 region is CASSERGVQETQYF. CDR3 nucleotide sequence: TGTGCCAGCAGCGAGCGGGGGGTTCAAGAGACCCAGTACTTC.

The V and J genes are TRBV5-6 and TRBJ1-1; D is undetermined. The CDR3 consists of 14 residues. The ends were cut back, 0 bases at V and 1 base at J, with 7 bases in the middle. Germline-derived CDR1 and CDR2 are SGHDT and YYEEEE. The CDR3 sequence is CASSLGVPNTEAFF. The CDR3 DNA reads TGTGCCAGCAGCTTGGGAGTCCCGAACACTGAAGCTTTCTTT.

This rearrangement joins TRBV7-3 to TRBJ1-2, with D possibly TRBD1 on 5 matching bases. CDR1 is SGHTA, CDR2 FQGTGA, per germline. The CDR3 loop spans 15 amino acids. Trimming removed 3 bases at V and 3 bases at J, with 14 bases between. This CDR3 is CASSFLVGADYGYTF. The CDR3 nucleotides read TGTGCCAGCAGCTTCCTGGTTGGGGCCGACTATGGCTACACCTTC.

The chain carries TRBV5-1 and TRBJ2-7, with TRBD1 matching over 10 bases. Trimming cost V 5 bases and J 2 bases; bases outside gene matches: 4. The CDR3 totals 14 residues. Germline CDR1 SGHRS, CDR2 YFSETQ. CDR3: CASRRGTGAYEQYF. The CDR3 nucleotides are TGCGCCAGCAGGCGGGGGACAGGGGCCTACGAGCAGTACTTC.